This is a list of T cell receptor beta chains from one sample in a study of cytomegalovirus exposure and HLA in healthy donors. Here immunoSEQ multiplex PCR was the method, and the copy in TCRdb shows in-frame clones only, minus some. The sample lists about 120,000 clones, about 80% occurring once. The sequenced material came from PBMCs. These receptors all stem from a female donor in good health and CMV-seronegative. CDR3s include the opening cysteine and the closing phenylalanine or tryptophan. D genes are given only for firm matches. The size entry is marked missing in some rows and otherwise reads once, few, many or a size class.

d_gene,abundance,j_gene,v_gene,CDR3aa,CDR3nt
TRBD2,-,TRBJ2-5,TRBV28,CASSLIGGVTETQYF,TGTGCCAGCAGTTTAATCGGGGGGGTTACGGAGACCCAGTACTTC
-,few,TRBJ1-6,TRBV6-1,CASRDSLNSPLHF,TGTGCCAGCAGGGACAGCTTAAATTCACCCCTCCACTTT
-,-,TRBJ1-5,TRBV7-9,CSSSLGGQPQHF,TGTTCCAGCAGCTTGGGAGGTCAGCCCCAGCATTTT
TRBD1,-,TRBJ2-7,TRBV6-6,CASSTAGTGNEQYF,TGTGCCAGCAGTACAGCAGGGACAGGGAACGAGCAGTACTTC
TRBD1,few,TRBJ1-5,TRBV6-5,CASRPGTDPYQPQHF,TGTGCCAGCAGACCTGGGACAGACCCTTATCAGCCCCAGCATTTT
-,-,TRBJ2-3,TRBV5-4,CASSLKTTTDTQYF,TGTGCCAGCAGTTTGAAGACTACCACAGATACGCAGTATTTT
TRBD1,-,TRBJ1-2,TRBV18,CASSLYSGQPKNHYGYTF,TGTGCCAGCTCATTATACTCGGGACAGCCTAAGAATCACTATGGCTACACCTTC
-,once,TRBJ2-7,TRBV29-1,CSVLVSQGSYEQYF,TGCAGCGTTCTGGTTTCCCAGGGCTCCTACGAGCAGTACTTC
TRBD2,-,TRBJ2-3,TRBV27,CASIAGDDTQYF,TGTGCCAGCATAGCGGGGGATGATACGCAGTATTTT
-,-,TRBJ1-1,TRBV9,CASSAMPGVDTEAFF,TGTGCCAGCAGCGCAATGCCGGGGGTTGACACTGAAGCTTTCTTT
TRBD1,-,TRBJ1-2,TRBV9,CASSVDRAIYGYTF,TGTGCCAGCAGCGTTGACAGGGCCATCTATGGCTACACCTTC
-,-,TRBJ1-2,TRBV6-6,CASSETLGYGYTF,TGTGCCAGTAGCGAAACCTTGGGCTATGGCTACACCTTC
TRBD1,-,TRBJ1-6,TRBV5-1,CASGTDLSYNSPLHF,TGCGCCAGCGGGACAGACTTGTCCTATAATTCACCCCTCCACTTT
-,-,TRBJ2-7,TRBV27,CASGERIAAYEQYF,TGTGCCAGCGGGGAGCGGATAGCGGCCTACGAGCAGTACTTC
TRBD2,-,TRBJ2-5,TRBV4-3,CASSQDLTSGGLTQYF,TGCGCCAGCAGCCAAGATTTAACTAGCGGGGGCCTGACCCAGTACTTC
-,-,TRBJ1-4,TRBV2,CATLAGANEKLFF,TGTGCCACCCTTGCGGGTGCCAATGAAAAACTGTTTTTT
-,-,TRBJ1-2,TRBV6-5,CASSYSGQRGYGYTF,TGTGCCAGCAGTTACTCTGGCCAGCGTGGCTATGGCTACACCTTC
-,-,TRBJ1-6,TRBV13,CASSSGGSPLHF,TGTGCCAGCAGCTCCGGTGGTTCACCCCTCCACTTT
-,-,TRBJ2-7,TRBV5-8,CASSYYGEQYF,TGTGCCAGCAGCTACTACGGTGAGCAGTACTTC
-,-,TRBJ1-5,TRBV28,CASSLFGNNQPQHF,TGTGCCAGCAGTTTGTTCGGGAACAATCAGCCCCAGCATTTT
TRBD1,-,TRBJ2-3,TRBV13,CASSLRGPTDTQYF,TGTGCCAGCAGCTTAAGGGGGCCCACAGATACGCAGTATTTT
-,-,TRBJ1-1,TRBV19,CASVGLRGRGTEAFF,TGTGCCAGTGTGGGTTTAAGGGGTAGAGGCACTGAAGCTTTCTTT
-,-,TRBJ2-3,TRBV7-6,CASSFVAGESTDTQYF,TGTGCCAGCAGCTTCGTGGCCGGGGAAAGCACAGATACGCAGTATTTT
TRBD1,-,TRBJ2-7,TRBV15,CATSNRDRSTYEQYF,TGTGCCACCAGCAACCGGGACAGGTCAACCTACGAGCAGTACTTC
-,-,TRBJ1-2,TRBV7-2,CASTTQGGGYTF,TGTGCCAGCACTACACAGGGAGGGGGCTACACCTTC
-,few,TRBJ2-7,TRBV5-6,CASSMAGAVEQYF,TGTGCCAGCAGTATGGCGGGGGCAGTCGAGCAGTACTTC
-,-,TRBJ1-1,TRBV30,CAWSLRGNTEAFF,TGTGCCTGGAGCCTACGGGGGAATACTGAAGCTTTCTTT
TRBD2,-,TRBJ2-2,TRBV5-4,CASSLLRGASGTGELFF,TGTGCCAGCAGCTTGTTGCGGGGGGCCTCGGGCACCGGGGAGCTGTTTTTT
-,-,TRBJ2-1,TRBV5-4,CASSLLLSRSSYNEQFF,TGTGCCAGCAGCTTGCTGCTGTCCAGAAGCTCCTACAATGAGCAGTTCTTC
-,-,TRBJ1-1,TRBV9,CASTPFGGRGGTEAFF,TGTGCCAGCACCCCATTCGGCGGCAGGGGTGGGACTGAAGCTTTCTTT
TRBD1,-,TRBJ1-4,TRBV5-1,CASSLRTGRGDNEKLFF,TGCGCCAGCAGCTTGAGGACAGGGAGGGGTGATAATGAAAAACTGTTTTTT
TRBD1,-,TRBJ1-2,TRBV19,CASSIVSTGGIYGYTF,TGTGCCAGTAGTATAGTATCTACAGGGGGCATCTATGGCTACACCTTC
TRBD1,-,TRBJ2-5,TRBV15,CATSSDRGFQETQYF,TGTGCCACCTCATCGGACAGGGGATTCCAAGAGACCCAGTACTTC
TRBD1,-,TRBJ2-7,TRBV25-1,CASRRTGSGSEQYF,TGTGCCAGCAGGCGGACAGGGAGCGGCTCCGAGCAGTACTTC
-,few,TRBJ1-2,TRBV5-1,CASRWDTYGYTF,TGCGCCAGCAGGTGGGACACCTATGGCTACACCTTC
TRBD1,-,TRBJ1-6,TRBV2,CASGERSDRAPF,TGTGCCAGCGGTGAACGGTCGGACAGGGCCCCCTTT
-,-,TRBJ1-2,TRBV18,CASSPSAGVENGYTF,TGTGCCAGCTCACCATCCGCCGGGGTGGAAAATGGCTACACCTTC
-,-,TRBJ2-1,TRBV18,CASSPISTASTTVNEQFF,TGTGCCAGCTCACCTATTTCGACAGCCAGTACTACGGTGAATGAGCAGTTCTTC
TRBD1,-,TRBJ2-7,TRBV5-4,CASSAAPGQGVPYEQYF,TGTGCCAGCAGCGCCGCACCGGGACAGGGGGTCCCCTACGAGCAGTACTTC
TRBD2,once,TRBJ2-1,TRBV19,CASRTGTSGGIVVF,TGTGCCAGTAGAACGGGGACTAGCGGGGGCATCGTGGTCTTC
TRBD1,-,TRBJ1-2,TRBV25-1,CASSESGGYYGYTF,TGTGCCAGCAGTGAATCAGGGGGCTACTATGGCTACACCTTC
TRBD1,-,TRBJ2-7,TRBV5-4,CASSPGQGLDEQYF,TGTGCCAGCAGCCCCGGACAGGGGTTGGACGAGCAGTACTTC
TRBD1,-,TRBJ1-6,TRBV5-1,CASSQTGTQGGYNSPLHF,TGCGCCAGCAGCCAGACAGGGACACAGGGGGGTTATAATTCACCCCTCCACTTT
-,-,TRBJ1-2,TRBV6-1,CASSEATGDGYTF,TGTGCCAGCAGTGAAGCGACAGGAGATGGCTACACCTTC
TRBD1,once,TRBJ2-3,TRBV5-8,CASSSVPGQGSQYF,TGTGCCAGCAGCTCTGTCCCGGGACAGGGGTCGCAGTATTTT
TRBD1,-,TRBJ1-2,TRBV29-1,CSAWDRGSAGGYTF,TGCAGCGCTTGGGACAGGGGCTCCGCGGGAGGCTACACCTTC
-,-,TRBJ2-7,TRBV2,CASSSRGNEQYF,TGTGCCAGCAGTTCACGGGGGAACGAGCAGTACTTC
TRBD2,-,TRBJ2-7,TRBV7-9,CASSSGSGGASEQYF,TGTGCCAGCAGCTCCGGGAGCGGGGGGGCCAGCGAGCAGTACTTC
TRBD1,-,TRBJ2-3,TRBV18,CASSEAADRGDTQYF,TGTGCCAGCTCCGAAGCGGCGGACAGGGGAGATACGCAGTATTTT
TRBD1,-,TRBJ1-2,TRBV4-2,CASSQDSGTGLNYGYTF,TGTGCCAGCAGCCAAGATAGTGGGACAGGGCTAAACTATGGCTACACCTTC
TRBD1,-,TRBJ1-5,TRBV6-5,CASSRDSFGKQPQHF,TGTGCCAGCAGTCGGGACAGTTTCGGGAAACAGCCCCAGCATTTT
TRBD1,-,TRBJ1-6,TRBV27,CASSTGTENSPLHF,TGTGCCAGCAGTACCGGGACAGAAAATTCACCCCTCCACTTT
-,-,TRBJ1-2,TRBV30,CAWLAFNYGYTF,TGTGCCTGGTTAGCCTTTAACTATGGCTACACCTTC
TRBD1,-,TRBJ2-5,TRBV27,CASSLSRGKGETQYF,TGTGCCAGCAGTTTATCCAGGGGGAAAGGAGAGACCCAGTACTTC
-,-,TRBJ1-3,TRBV6-5,CASSYSLSSGNTIYF,TGTGCCAGCAGTTATAGTCTGAGCTCTGGAAACACCATATATTTT